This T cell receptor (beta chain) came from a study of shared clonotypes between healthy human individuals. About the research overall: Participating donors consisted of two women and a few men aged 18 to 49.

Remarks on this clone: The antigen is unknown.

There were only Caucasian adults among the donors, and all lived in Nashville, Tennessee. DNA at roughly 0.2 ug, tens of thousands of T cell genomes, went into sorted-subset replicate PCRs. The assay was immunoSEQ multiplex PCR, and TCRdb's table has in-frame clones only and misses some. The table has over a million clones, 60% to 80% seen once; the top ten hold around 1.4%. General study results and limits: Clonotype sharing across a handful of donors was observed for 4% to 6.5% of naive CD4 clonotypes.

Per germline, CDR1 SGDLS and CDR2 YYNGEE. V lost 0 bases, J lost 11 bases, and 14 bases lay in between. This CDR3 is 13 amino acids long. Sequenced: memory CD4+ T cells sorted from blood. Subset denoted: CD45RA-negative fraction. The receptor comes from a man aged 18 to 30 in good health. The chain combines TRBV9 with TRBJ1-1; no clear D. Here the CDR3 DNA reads TGTGCCAGCAGCGTAGATCCGACACGGAGGGCTTTCTTT. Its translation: CASSVDPTRRAFF.